This T cell receptor beta chain was recovered during a study of blood T cells in healthy people across ages. Primed by a sample-barcoded 5' primer and a J-beta primer mix, a second PCR proceeded for about 7 to 11 cycles. Every single cDNA molecule received a tag from a template-switch adaptor with 12 random nucleotides. TCRdb fed the 5' RACE reads into MiXCR, producing one record per CDR3 protein. The sample shows approximately 770,000 distinct CDR3 sequences, more than 45% of them seen only once. V was pared by 1 base and J by 4 bases, with 17 bases between. The CDR3 runs 16 residues. CDR1 SGHTA and CDR2 FQGNSA come from the germline V gene. Study-wide results and caveats: Leaving the PBMCs unsorted stopped any conclusive comparison of naive versus antigen-experienced cells.

This clonotype was observed a single time. No antigen is known for it. The amount of total RNA extracted per sample was at least 6 micrograms. Material for sequencing was blood. This receptor was identified in a man aged 25 to 45 in good health. The V and J genes are TRBV7-2 and TRBJ2-7, with a weak D call TRBD2 (6 bases). The CDR3: CASSLGRVGSGYEQYF. In DNA form, the CDR3 reads TGTGCCAGCAGCTTAGGGAGGGTGGGGTCGGGATACGAGCAGTACTTC.